The 15 T cell receptor beta chains in this list originate from one sample, sequenced in a study of T cells of healthy individuals (dated by TCRdb to the late 2010s). Library preparation used 5' RACE. The run used an Illumina MiSeq. TCRdb took the public reads, trimmed them with fastp at Q25, ran MiXCR for clone calling and kept in-frame beta chains. Each CDR3 protein appears once, grouped with its most common genes and DNA. Here the sample has 60,000 to 80,000 distinct CDR3 sequences; around 15% occur a single time. The ten most abundant clones make up approximately 4.6% of the sample. The receptors stem from a human donor in good health.

The sample holds a few counts of this clonotype. This chain links TRBV29-1 with TRBJ2-1; D may be TRBD1 or TRBD2 (5 bases each). The CDR3 length is 13 residues. Between the trimmed V and J ends, which lost 4 bases and 7 bases, there was a span of 14 bases. Germline values: CDR1 SQVTM, CDR2 ANQGSEA. CDR3 in DNA: TGCAGCGTTGGGATCACCGGGACGAATGAGCAGTTCTTC. Its translation is CSVGITGTNEQFF.

The table lists this clonotype with many counts. V is TRBV2 and J is TRBJ1-4; D gene uncertain. V lost 6 bases to trimming and J lost 8 bases, with 13 bases between them. This CDR3 spans 13 amino acids. From germline, CDR1 is SNHLY and CDR2 FYNNEI. The CDR3: CASRTAGVEKLFF. CDR3 nucleotide sequence: TGTGCCAGCAGAACCGCCGGGGTAGAAAAACTGTTTTTT.

J is TRBJ2-7 and V is TRBV7-3, with 7 bases identical to TRBD1. The CDR3 has 14 amino acids. Germline V gene data show CDR1 as SGHTA and CDR2 as FQGTGA. V trimming: 4 bases; J trimming: 6 bases; junction bases outside the gene matches: 9. CDR3 bases: TGTGCCAGCAGCTGGCCGACAGGGACAGCCGAGCAGTACTTC. It is translated as CASSWPTGTAEQYF.

J is TRBJ2-7 and V is TRBV9; 7 nucleotides line up with TRBD2. CDR3 length: 14 amino acids. Germline CDR1 SGDLS, CDR2 YYNGEE. With V trimmed by 0 bases and J by 2 bases, 2 bases remained unmatched. For the CDR3, the DNA is TGTGCCAGCAGCGTAGGGGGGGGGACCTACGAGCAGTACTTC. Amino acids: CASSVGGGTYEQYF. The whole variable domain, filled in from reference TRBV9 and TRBJ2-7, reads DSGVTQTPKHLITATGQRVTLRCSPRSGDLSVYWYQQSLDQGLQFLIQYYNGEERAKGNILERFSAQQFPDLHSELNLSSLELGDSALYFCASSVGGGTYEQYFGPGTRLTVT.

V usage is TRBV5-1 and J usage is TRBJ1-1; D remains ambiguous. The CDR3 spans 15 residues. The germline gives CDR1 SGHRS, CDR2 YFSETQ. Trimming left V 0 bases short and J 0 bases short, with 9 bases between. This CDR3 is CASSLVPELNTEAFF. The DNA for the CDR3 is TGCGCCAGCAGCTTGGTCCCAGAACTGAACACTGAAGCTTTCTTT.

This chain uses TRBV28 with TRBJ2-7; D not resolved. Between the trimmed V and J ends, which lost 3 bases and 3 bases, there was a span of 9 bases. The V gene's germline CDR1 is MDHEN and CDR2 SYDVKM. The CDR3 length is 13 residues. The CDR3 region has the DNA TGTGCCAGCAGTTTCCCTGGATTCTACGAGCAGTACTTC. This gives the protein CASSFPGFYEQYF. The whole variable domain, filled in from reference TRBV28 and TRBJ2-7, reads DVKVTQSSRYLVKRTGEKVFLECVQDMDHENMFWYRQDPGLGLRLIYFSYDVKMKEKGDIPEGYSVSREKKERFSLILESASTNQTSMYLCASSFPGFYEQYFGPGTRLTVT.

This clonotype was detected ten times or more. CDR3 loop: CASKDLNYGYTF. The CDR3 nucleotides read TGCGCCAGCAAAGACCTTAACTATGGCTACACCTTC. The chain has TRBV10-2 and TRBJ1-2; D call uncertain. Germline-derived CDR1 and CDR2 are WSHSY and SAAADI. The ends were cut back, 7 bases at V and 1 base at J, with 7 bases in the middle. This CDR3 has 12 residues.

This clonotype was seen at least ten times. The V and J genes are TRBV6-6 and TRBJ1-2, with D maybe TRBD1 (6 bases). Germline values: CDR1 MNHNY, CDR2 SVGAGI (reference sequence). V dropped 5 bases and J dropped 4 bases, with 11 bases sitting between them. CDR3 length: 13 amino acids. CDR3 amino acids: CASSRTESYGYTF. DNA for the CDR3: TGTGCCAGCAGTAGGACAGAGAGCTATGGCTACACCTTC.

The chain is built from TRBV11-2 and TRBJ2-3, with TRBD2 matching over 7 bases. Trimming took 5 bases from V and 6 from J; bases not matched to a gene: 2. The CDR3 consists of 12 residues. Germline loops: CDR1 SGHAT, CDR2 FQNNGV. CDR3 residues: CASSRGGDTQYF. The DNA of the CDR3 is TGTGCCAGCAGCCGGGGAGGGGATACGCAGTATTTT.

This clonotype occurred a few times. V usage is TRBV20-1 and J usage is TRBJ1-2; 12 bases fit TRBD1. Germline-derived CDR1 and CDR2 are DFQATT and SNEGSKA (reference sequence). This CDR3 contains 13 residues. The J segment lost 10 bases and the V segment lost 4 bases, leaving 7 bases of the junction unmatched. CDR3 nucleotide sequence: TGCAGTGCTATAACCGGGACAGGGGGCTTCTACACCTTC. Amino acids: CSAITGTGGFYTF.

This chain connects TRBV19 to TRBJ2-5; unclear D gene. Germline CDR1 and CDR2: LNHDA and SQIVND (reference sequence). Trimming shortened V by 4 bases and J by 1 base, and 13 bases separated the two germline ends. The CDR3 is made up of 15 amino acids. Here the CDR3 reads CASSTTLVSQETQYF. CDR3 coding DNA: TGTGCCAGTAGTACGACACTGGTTTCCCAAGAGACCCAGTACTTC.

This clonotype was detected only a few times. The chain has TRBV12-3 or TRBV12-4 and TRBJ1-2; TRBD1 is a possible D gene (6 bases). V was clipped by 0 bases and J by 8 bases, with 13 bases between them. The CDR3 is 14 residues long. The CDR3 sequence is CASSLAVQGQGYTF. The CDR3 DNA reads as TGTGCCAGCAGTTTAGCCGTACAGGGTCAAGGCTACACCTTC.

This clonotype was observed a few times. The genes are TRBV7-3 and TRBJ1-2; 7 bases line up with TRBD1. V shed 2 bases, J shed 3 bases, and the junction held 6 bases outside the gene matches. The CDR3 totals 15 residues. Germline V lookup: CDR1 SGHTA, CDR2 FQGTGA. This CDR3 reads CASSLLGGTDYGYTF. Written as DNA, the CDR3 is TGTGCCAGCAGCTTACTCGGGGGGACAGACTATGGCTACACCTTC.

This clonotype was detected a few times. The chain links TRBV28 to TRBJ1-1; TRBD1 might be the D (6 bases). The ends were cut back, 7 bases at V and 8 bases at J, with 17 bases in the middle. CDR1 is MDHEN and CDR2 is SYDVKM in the germline V gene. The CDR3 has 13 residues. The CDR3 spells CASTKTGILEAFF. CDR3 in DNA: TGTGCCAGCACCAAAACAGGGATTCTGGAAGCTTTCTTT.

The chain combines TRBV9 with TRBJ1-6, with TRBD1 matching 8 bases. This CDR3 is built from 15 residues. V shed 3 bases and J 8 bases; nucleotides not matched to a gene: 7. Germline V lookup: CDR1 SGDLS, CDR2 YYNGEE. The chain's CDR3 is CASSARQGTYSPLHF. The CDR3 DNA follows: TGTGCCAGCAGCGCCCGACAGGGGACCTATTCACCCCTCCACTTT.